These 17 T cell receptor beta chains were sequenced from one sample in a study of blood T cells in healthy people across ages. Together with a sample-barcoded 5' primer, a J-beta primer mix was included in a second PCR lasting roughly 6 to 12 cycles. Via MiXCR, TCRdb re-called the 5' RACE reads, giving one row per CDR3 protein. The sample has 1.2 million to 1.5 million distinct CDR3 sequences, roughly 40% seen once. The sequencing input was blood. The receptors come from a young woman in good health.

With respect to this clonotype: Its ends do not fully match the called genes, so a read error is possible. The chain uses TRBV18 and TRBJ2-1, with 11 bases identical to TRBD1. Germline CDR1 reads KGHSH; CDR2 reads LQKENI. The CDR3 length is 17 residues. The CDR3 region is CASSPMGTGGSYNEQFF. In DNA, the CDR3 is TGTGCCAGTTCACCCATGGGGACAGGGGGATCCTACAATGAGCAGTTCTTC.

The chain carries TRBV3-1 and TRBJ2-7; D call uncertain. Germline V gene sequence: CDR1 LGHDT, CDR2 YNNKEL (reference sequence). Deletions cut 1 base from V and 3 bases from J, with 7 bases between. This CDR3 has 13 amino acids. Here the CDR3 DNA reads TGTGCCAGCAGCCAAGGGGGATTCTACGAGCAGTACTTC. Amino acid sequence: CASSQGGFYEQYF.

The V and J genes are TRBV24-1 and TRBJ2-6; 7 bases align to TRBD1. The CDR3 spans 16 residues. CDR1 and CDR2 (germline): KGHDR, SFDVKD. Unmatched junction bases numbered 1, after V lost 3 bases and J lost 0 bases. The CDR3 here is CATSDGQASGANVLTF. The CDR3 nucleotides read TGTGCCACCAGTGATGGACAGGCCTCTGGGGCCAACGTCCTGACTTTC.

This clonotype turned up a few times. The chain links TRBV6-6 to TRBJ2-7; 7 bases map to TRBD2. CDR3 length: 16 amino acids. The junction had 13 bases not matched to a gene; V was cut back by 5 bases and J by 3 bases. Per the germline V gene, CDR1 is MNHNY and CDR2 is SVGAGI (reference sequence). DNA for the CDR3: TGTGCCAGCAGTCGCCGGGGCCTAGCGGCTAACTACGAGCAGTACTTC. It codes for CASSRRGLAANYEQYF.

The genes are TRBV4-1 and TRBJ2-7; TRBD2 matches at 7 bases. V lost 0 bases to trimming and J lost 6 bases; unmatched junction nucleotides: 5. This CDR3 is built from 14 residues. Germline V CDR1 and CDR2: MGHRA, YSYEKL. The CDR3 region has the DNA TGCGCCAGCAGCCAAGATGGACTAGTCGGCGAGCAGTACTTC. Protein: CASSQDGLVGEQYF.

The V call is TRBV27, the J call TRBJ1-2; D gene unclear. Germline-derived CDR1 and CDR2 are MNHEY and SMNVEV (reference sequence). Trimming removed 2 bases at V and 7 bases at J, with 14 bases between. This CDR3 comprises 14 residues. The CDR3 spells CASSLVEGQAGYTF. CDR3 nucleotide sequence: TGTGCCAGCAGTTTAGTGGAGGGTCAGGCTGGCTACACCTTC.

V gene TRBV6-1 combines with J gene TRBJ2-7; maybe TRBD1 (6 bases). Trimming removed 4 bases at V and 2 bases at J, with 12 bases between. CDR1 MNHNS and CDR2 SASEGT come from the germline V gene. This CDR3 is 14 amino acids long. This CDR3 is CASSVRTAPYEQYF. CDR3 DNA: TGTGCCAGCAGTGTAAGGACAGCCCCCTACGAGCAGTACTTC.

The rearrangement uses TRBV6-5 and TRBJ1-1; D unclear. The CDR3 spans 16 residues. The V end was cut by 6 bases, the J end by 0 bases, with 17 bases between. CDR1 and CDR2 (germline): MNHEY, SVGAGI. CDR3: CASRTDRRSLNTEAFF. The CDR3 DNA follows: TGTGCCAGCAGGACTGATCGACGGAGCCTGAACACTGAAGCTTTCTTT.

This clonotype has only a few counts. The chain employs TRBV28 and TRBJ2-5, with 9 bases fitting TRBD1. Germline V lookup: CDR1 MDHEN, CDR2 SYDVKM. Trimming took 3 bases from V and 3 from J; bases not matched to a gene: 8. This CDR3 comprises 16 residues. CDR3 DNA sequence: TGTGCCAGCAGTTTCCTACTTAGGACAGGGGAAGAGACCCAGTACTTC. Its translation: CASSFLLRTGEETQYF.

This clonotype was detected many times. This sequence is one base from a far larger clone and is likely a read error. V and J are TRBV21-1 and TRBJ2-7. TRBV21-1 represents a pseudogene. This CDR3 is built from 11 residues. In DNA form, the CDR3 reads TGTGCCAGCACCCTCTCCTACGAGCAGTACTTC. Translating it yields CASTLSYEQYF.

The chain links TRBV20-1 to TRBJ2-7; perhaps TRBD2 as D (6 bases). The CDR3 totals 16 residues. In germline, CDR1 is DFQATT, CDR2 SNEGSKA (reference sequence). Trimming pared 3 bases from V and 3 bases from J, leaving 21 bases between. The CDR3 is CSASRRDHKIFYEQYF. For the CDR3, the DNA is TGCAGTGCTAGTAGGAGGGATCACAAAATTTTCTACGAGCAGTACTTC.

This sequence joins TRBV10-3 and TRBJ2-1; D might be TRBD1 or TRBD2, each matching 5 bases. The germline V gene has CDR1 ENHRY and CDR2 SYGVKD. The germline V and J ends were trimmed by 6 bases and 13 bases, with 16 bases remaining between them. CDR3 size: 12 residues. CDR3 nucleotides: TGTGCCATCAGGGATGGGGGAGAGACCCAGTTCTTC. This translates into CAIRDGGETQFF.

The chain employs TRBV29-1 and TRBJ2-7; D perhaps matches TRBD1 (5 bases). With 4 bases removed from V and 3 bases from J, the gap between germline ends came to 13 bases. This CDR3 region has 13 residues. The germline CDR1 and CDR2 sequences are SQVTM and ANQGSEA. Written as DNA, the CDR3 is TGCAGCGTTGTAAGACAGCAAGACTACGAGCAGTACTTC. Translated: CSVVRQQDYEQYF.

The V gene is TRBV7-8, the J gene TRBJ2-1; 10 nucleotides agree with TRBD2. The germline CDR1 and CDR2 sequences are SGHVS and FQNEAQ. J lost 5 bases, V lost 5 bases, and 9 bases had no gene match. This CDR3 spans 16 amino acids. The CDR3 nucleotides are TGTGCCAGCAGCCACACGACTAGCGGGTGGAACAATGAGCAGTTCTTC. Amino acid sequence: CASSHTTSGWNNEQFF.

The chain joins TRBV4-2 to TRBJ1-1; 8 bases fit TRBD1. In germline, CDR1 is LGHNA, CDR2 YNFKEQ. The CDR3 loop spans 15 amino acids. Unmatched junction bases numbered 8, after V lost 3 bases and J lost 5 bases. CDR3 in DNA: TGTGCCAGCAGCCAGACCCAGGGGGCAAAGACTGAAGCTTTCTTT. Amino acids: CASSQTQGAKTEAFF.

V usage is TRBV20-1 and J usage is TRBJ2-4; D call uncertain. Trimming shortened V by 6 bases and J by 7 bases, and 10 bases separated the two germline ends. The CDR3 is 11 residues long. Per germline, CDR1 DFQATT and CDR2 SNEGSKA (reference sequence). This chain's CDR3 is CSADMGNIQYF. The CDR3 region has the DNA TGCAGTGCCGACATGGGGAACATTCAGTACTTC.

This sequence joins TRBV20-1 and TRBJ2-2, with 7 bases lining up with TRBD2. Germline V gene sequence: CDR1 DFQATT, CDR2 SNEGSKA (reference sequence). CDR3 length equals 12 residues. The junction had 5 bases not matched to a gene; V was cut back by 7 bases and J by 6 bases. DNA of the CDR3: TGCAGTGTCACGGGGGGACCCGGGGAGCTGTTTTTT. It yields the protein CSVTGGPGELFF.